Sequencing of this TCR beta chain was carried out in a study of T-cell reconstitution after alpha-beta-depleted transplantation in children. Unique molecular identifiers were incorporated during preparation of the TCRbeta library. TCRdb redid the calling of the PCR reads with MiXCR, one entry per CDR3 protein. The sample has some 300,000 distinct CDR3 sequences; 10% to 13% are singletons. This CDR3 is 13 amino acids long. The germline gives CDR1 SGDLS, CDR2 YYNGEE. V shed 0 bases and J shed 3 bases, with 4 bases lying between them. Sequencing was performed on PBMCs from the stem cell graft donor, taken from the stem cell graft. V and J are TRBV9 and TRBJ1-5; D is unclear. This receptor was taken from a human donor who donated a stem cell graft to a child with acute lymphoblastic leukemia. In DNA form, the CDR3 reads TGTGCCAGCAGCGTAGCGGACAATCAGCCCCAGCATTTT. Amino acids: CASSVADNQPQHF.